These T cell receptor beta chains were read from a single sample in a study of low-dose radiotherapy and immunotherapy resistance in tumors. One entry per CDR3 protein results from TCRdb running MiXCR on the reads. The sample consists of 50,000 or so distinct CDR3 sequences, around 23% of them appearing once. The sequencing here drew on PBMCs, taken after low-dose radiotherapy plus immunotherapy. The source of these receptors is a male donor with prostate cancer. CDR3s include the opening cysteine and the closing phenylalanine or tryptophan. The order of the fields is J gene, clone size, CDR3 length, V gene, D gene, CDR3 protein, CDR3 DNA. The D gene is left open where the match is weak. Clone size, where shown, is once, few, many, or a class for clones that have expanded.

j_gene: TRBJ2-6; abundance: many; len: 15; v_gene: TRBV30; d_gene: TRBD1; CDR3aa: CAWTKGADGANVLTF; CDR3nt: TGTGCCTGGACGAAGGGGGCGGATGGGGCCAACGTCCTGACTTTC
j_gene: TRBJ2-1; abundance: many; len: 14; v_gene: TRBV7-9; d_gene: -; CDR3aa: CASSLAASYNEQFF; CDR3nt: TGTGCCAGCAGCTTAGCGGCATCCTACAATGAGCAGTTCTTC
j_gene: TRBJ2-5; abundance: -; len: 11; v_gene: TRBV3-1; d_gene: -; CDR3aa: CASSQVGDQYF; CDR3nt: TGTGCCAGCAGCCAAGTGGGGGACCAGTACTTC
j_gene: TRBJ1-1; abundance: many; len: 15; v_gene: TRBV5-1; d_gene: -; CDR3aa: CASSTPGYANTEAFF; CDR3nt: TGCGCCAGCAGTACCCCAGGGTATGCGAACACTGAAGCTTTCTTT
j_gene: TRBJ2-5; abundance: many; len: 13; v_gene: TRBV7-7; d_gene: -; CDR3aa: CASSSGTGVTQYF; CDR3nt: TGTGCTAGCAGCTCGGGAACGGGGGTGACCCAGTACTTC
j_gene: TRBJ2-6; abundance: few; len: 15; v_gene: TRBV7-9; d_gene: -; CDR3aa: CASSLGVAGANVLTF; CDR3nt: TGTGCCAGCAGCTTAGGGGTAGCTGGGGCCAACGTCCTGACTTTC
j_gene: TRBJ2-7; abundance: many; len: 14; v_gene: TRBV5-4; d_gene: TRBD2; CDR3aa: CASSLTSGRNEQYF; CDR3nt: TGTGCCAGCAGCTTAACTAGCGGGAGGAACGAGCAGTACTTC
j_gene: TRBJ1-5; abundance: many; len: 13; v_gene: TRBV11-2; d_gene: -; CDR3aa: CASSPGPLQPQHF; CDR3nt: TGTGCCAGCAGCCCGGGACCACTTCAGCCCCAGCATTTT
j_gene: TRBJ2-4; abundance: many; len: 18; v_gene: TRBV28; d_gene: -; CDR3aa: CASSYYDRFRSSKNIQYF; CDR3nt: TGTGCCAGCAGTTACTACGACAGGTTCCGAAGTTCCAAAAACATTCAGTACTTC
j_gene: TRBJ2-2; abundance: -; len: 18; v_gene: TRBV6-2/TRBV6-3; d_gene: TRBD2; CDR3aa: CASSYLSGGRALTGELFF; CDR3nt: TGTGCCAGCAGTTACCTCTCGGGCGGGAGGGCATTGACCGGGGAGCTGTTTTTT
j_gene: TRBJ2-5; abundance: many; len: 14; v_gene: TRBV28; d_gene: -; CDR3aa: CASGVGHFQETQYF; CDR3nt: TGTGCCAGCGGCGTCGGTCACTTCCAAGAGACCCAGTACTTC
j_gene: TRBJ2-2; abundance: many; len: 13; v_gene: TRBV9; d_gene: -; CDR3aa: CASSVGAGGELFF; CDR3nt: TGTGCCAGCAGCGTAGGTGCGGGCGGGGAGCTGTTTTTT
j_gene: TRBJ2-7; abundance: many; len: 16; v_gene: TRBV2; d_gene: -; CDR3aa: CASSEWGLSSSYEQYF; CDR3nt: TGTGCCAGCAGTGAATGGGGCCTTTCGAGCTCCTACGAGCAGTACTTC
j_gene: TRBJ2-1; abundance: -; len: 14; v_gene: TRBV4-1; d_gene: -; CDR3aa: CASSQEGLYNEQFF; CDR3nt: TGCGCCAGCAGCCAAGAGGGTCTCTACAATGAGCAGTTCTTC
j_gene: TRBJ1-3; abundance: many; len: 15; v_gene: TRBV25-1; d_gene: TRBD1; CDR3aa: CASSGDRGAGNTIYF; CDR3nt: TGTGCCAGCAGCGGGGACAGGGGCGCAGGAAACACCATATATTTT
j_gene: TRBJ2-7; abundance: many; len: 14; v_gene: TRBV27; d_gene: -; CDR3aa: CASSSNPHTYEQYF; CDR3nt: TGTGCCAGCAGTTCCAACCCCCATACCTACGAGCAGTACTTC
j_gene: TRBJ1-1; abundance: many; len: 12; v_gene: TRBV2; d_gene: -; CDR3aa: CASKIEVSGAFF; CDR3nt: TGTGCCAGTAAGATTGAAGTTTCAGGAGCTTTCTTT
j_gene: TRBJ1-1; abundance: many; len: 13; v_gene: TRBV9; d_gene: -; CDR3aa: CASSVGEGGEAFF; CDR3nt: TGTGCCAGCAGCGTAGGAGAGGGGGGTGAAGCTTTCTTT
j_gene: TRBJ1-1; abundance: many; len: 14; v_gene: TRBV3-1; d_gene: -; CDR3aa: CASSYSPRNTEAFF; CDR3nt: TGTGCCAGCAGCTACTCCCCTCGGAACACTGAAGCTTTCTTT
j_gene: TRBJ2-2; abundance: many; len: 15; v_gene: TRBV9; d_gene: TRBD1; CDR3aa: CASSPTTGNTGELFF; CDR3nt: TGTGCCAGCAGCCCGACGACAGGGAATACCGGGGAGCTGTTTTTT
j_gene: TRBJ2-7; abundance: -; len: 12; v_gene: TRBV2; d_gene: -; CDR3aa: CASILQGGEQYF; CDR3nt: TGTGCCAGCATTCTACAGGGCGGCGAGCAGTACTTC
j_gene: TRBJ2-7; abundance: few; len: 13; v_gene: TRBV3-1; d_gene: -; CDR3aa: CASAGHLGLEQYF; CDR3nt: TGTGCCAGCGCGGGACACTTGGGCCTGGAGCAGTACTTC
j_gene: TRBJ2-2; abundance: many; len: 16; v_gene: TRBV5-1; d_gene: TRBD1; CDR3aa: CASRSDRVWNTGELFF; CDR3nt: TGCGCCAGCAGATCCGACAGGGTATGGAACACCGGGGAGCTGTTTTTT
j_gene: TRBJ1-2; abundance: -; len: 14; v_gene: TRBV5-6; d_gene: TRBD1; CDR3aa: CASSPGQGSYGYTF; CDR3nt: TGTGCCAGCAGTCCGGGACAGGGTAGCTATGGCTACACCTTC
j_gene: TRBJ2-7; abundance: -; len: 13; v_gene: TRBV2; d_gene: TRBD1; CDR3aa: CASSGGTGREQYF; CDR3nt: TGTGCCAGCAGTGGAGGGACAGGGAGAGAGCAGTACTTC
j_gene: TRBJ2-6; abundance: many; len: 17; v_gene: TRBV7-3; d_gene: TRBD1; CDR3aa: CASSNSPRGFGANVLTF; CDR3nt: TGTGCCAGCAGCAACTCGCCCAGGGGGTTCGGGGCCAACGTCCTGACTTTC
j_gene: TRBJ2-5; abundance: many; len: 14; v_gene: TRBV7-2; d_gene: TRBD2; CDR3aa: CASSLAGGPETQYF; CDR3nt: TGTGCCAGCAGCTTAGCGGGAGGGCCCGAGACCCAGTACTTC
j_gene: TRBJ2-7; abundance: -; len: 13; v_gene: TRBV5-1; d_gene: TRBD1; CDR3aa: CASNSGTGNEQYF; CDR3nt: TGCGCCAGCAACTCCGGGACAGGGAACGAGCAGTACTTC
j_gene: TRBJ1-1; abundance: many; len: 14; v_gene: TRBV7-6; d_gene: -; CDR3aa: CASSSPPGVPEAFF; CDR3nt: TGTGCCAGCAGCTCACCCCCAGGGGTGCCTGAAGCTTTCTTT
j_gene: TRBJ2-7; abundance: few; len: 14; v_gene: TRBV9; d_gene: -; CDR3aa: CASSVGSSSYEQYF; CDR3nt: TGTGCCAGCAGCGTCGGTAGTAGCTCCTACGAGCAGTACTTC